The clone carrying this T cell receptor beta chain appeared many times. Antigen: not known. From germline, CDR1 is KGHDR and CDR2 SFDVKD. CDR3 length: 13 residues. The V gene lost 4 bases and the J gene lost 4 bases, with 7 bases spanning the gap. The data belong to a study of human T cells and chemical hapten exposure. On the study more broadly: Reading of the patch tests, which applied 0.01% DPC to the upper back, occurred at 6 days.

Study observations and caveats: With alopecia, donors may have immune responses unlike healthy people's.

The time point is: patch test 2, 6 weeks after DPC sensitization. Treatment here: therapeutic diphenylcyclopropenone sensitization with weekly scalp DPC. TCRdb ran MiXCR on the RACE reads and lists one entry per CDR3 protein. Of under 100,000 distinct CDR3 sequences listed, about an eighth are singletons. V gene TRBV24-1 combines with J gene TRBJ1-5, with a weak D call TRBD1 (5 bases). The receptor comes from a middle-aged woman with alopecia areata. Some clones in this sample may be carry-over from other donors' samples. The sequenced sample was whole blood, obtained in connection with sensitization to the hapten diphenylcyclopropenone (DPC). Here the CDR3 reads CATSEGQNQPQHF. The DNA of the CDR3 is TGTGCCACCAGTGAGGGGCAGAATCAGCCCCAGCATTTT.